This T cell receptor beta chain was retrieved from a study of T cell repertoires in cytomegalovirus infection. Per germline, CDR1 MNHNS and CDR2 SASEGT. The V gene end was trimmed by 4 bases and the J gene end by 4 bases; junction bases not matched to a gene: 8. There are 15 residues in the CDR3. This clonotype occurred many times. TCRdb re-called the reads with MiXCR, one entry per CDR3 protein. Here the sample spans approximately 76,000 distinct CDR3 sequences, 3.7% being singletons. This chain uses TRBV6-1 with TRBJ1-1, with 8 bases identical to TRBD1. Specimen: PBMCs. The sequence derives from a human donor in good health (CMV status not recorded). Some clones in this sample may be carry-over from other donors' samples. CDR3 sequence (DNA): TGTGCCAGCAGTGTTCTTCAGGGGGCCGGCACTGAAGCTTTCTTT. Protein: CASSVLQGAGTEAFF.